This T cell receptor beta chain emerged from a study of blood T cell repertoires in COVID-19. As for the study in general: Both acute and convalescent COVID-19 samples were obtained from the United States, Italy and Spain. The analysed material was cDNA or gDNA that came from T cells, B-cell-depleted T cells, or PBMCs.

Germline loops: CDR1 MGHRA, CDR2 YSYEKL. V gave up 4 bases and J gave up 9 bases; unmatched junction bases: 10. The CDR3 sequence is 15 residues long. Authors' data handling: Estimation of nucleated cell counts was performed using reference gene primer amplification. Profiling relied on immunoSEQ multiplex PCR, and the TCRdb table lists in-frame clones only, not all of them. From that table come the V and J calls and clone size; the DNA was used to work out D and trimming. The sample shows more than 120,000 clones, 75% to 90% of them seen only once. Sequencing was done on a sample of peripheral blood. The clonotype was recovered from a human donor in a cohort sampled during active COVID-19. The chain has TRBV4-1 and TRBJ2-1; 9 positions match TRBD2. The CDR3 DNA reads TGCGCCAGCAGCCGTGTTAGCGGGAGTCTGGGTGAGCAGTTCTTC. It encodes CASSRVSGSLGEQFF.